The 26 T cell receptor beta chains below come from one sample, sequenced in a study of T cell responses to AZD1222 COVID-19 vaccine. Data came from immunoSEQ multiplex PCR; TCRdb stores just in-frame clones and leaves some out. This table holds about 120,000 clones, 86% found once. Here the sequenced sample was peripheral blood, taken 28 days after the second AZD1222 dose. These receptor sequences come from an adult who received the AZD1222 COVID-19 vaccine.

The V gene is TRBV5-8, the J gene TRBJ2-7; D unresolved. This CDR3 spans 14 amino acids. Trimming cost V 0 bases and J 3 bases, with 10 bases left between them. Germline loops: CDR1 SGHTS, CDR2 YDEGEE. Written as DNA, the CDR3 is TGTGCCAGCAGCTTGGTCGGCGGATACTACGAGCAGTACTTC. This codes for CASSLVGGYYEQYF.

The rearrangement uses TRBV5-1 and TRBJ1-5, with D possibly being TRBD1 (5 bases). Trimming pared 5 bases from V and 5 bases from J, leaving 17 bases between. The germline CDR1 and CDR2 sequences are SGHRS and YFSETQ. The CDR3 is 15 residues long. The CDR3 sequence: CASRPNDSGDQPQHF. In nucleotides, the CDR3 is TGCGCCAGCAGACCGAACGACAGCGGGGATCAGCCCCAGCATTTT.

The chain is built from TRBV19 and TRBJ2-5, with 8 bases matching TRBD2. This CDR3 region has 13 residues. The J segment lost 5 bases and the V segment lost 3 bases, leaving 2 bases of the junction unmatched. Looked up from germline, CDR1 is LNHDA and CDR2 is SQIVND (reference sequence). For the CDR3, the DNA is TGTGCCAGTAGTATTTCGGGGGGGGAGACCCAGTACTTC. This sequence encodes CASSISGGETQYF.

The V call is TRBV5-5, the J call TRBJ2-5; D is undetermined. The V gene lost 7 bases and the J gene lost 0 bases, with 4 bases spanning the gap. The CDR3 contains 11 residues. Germline V CDR1 and CDR2: SGHKS, YYEKEE (reference sequence). The CDR3 sequence is CASLYQETQYF. CDR3 DNA: TGTGCCAGCCTGTACCAAGAGACCCAGTACTTC.

V gene TRBV6-5 combines with J gene TRBJ2-1; possibly TRBD1 or TRBD2 for D (5 bases each). Germline CDR1 reads MNHEY; CDR2 reads SVGAGI. The CDR3 covers 13 residues. The V end lost 6 bases, the J end lost 6 bases, and 12 bases lay between the germline ends. This CDR3 reads CASRAGTPNEQFF. The DNA of the CDR3 is TGTGCCAGCAGGGCCGGGACGCCCAATGAGCAGTTCTTC.

The rearrangement joins TRBV6-5 to TRBJ2-3; perhaps TRBD1 as D (5 bases). Trimming removed 6 bases from V and 1 base from J, with 11 bases in between. CDR1 MNHEY and CDR2 SVGAGI come from the germline V gene. The CDR3 consists of 14 residues. The CDR3 loop reads CASSQGWGTDTQYF. The CDR3, as DNA: TGTGCCAGCAGCCAGGGCTGGGGCACAGATACGCAGTATTTT.

This clone appeared once. The rearrangement joins TRBV30 to TRBJ2-5; D is uncertain. CDR3 size: 13 residues. Germline V gene data show CDR1 as GTSNPN and CDR2 as SVGIG (reference sequence). Trimming cost V 2 bases and J 5 bases, with 12 bases left between them. CDR3 amino acids: CAWSNIPWETQYF. The CDR3 DNA reads as TGTGCCTGGAGTAACATCCCCTGGGAGACCCAGTACTTC.

V is TRBV4-1 and J is TRBJ2-1; TRBD2 is a possible D gene (6 bases). The CDR3 has 13 residues. The germline CDR1 and CDR2 sequences are MGHRA and YSYEKL. The V and J ends lost 0 bases and 14 bases respectively, with 14 bases between them. In DNA, the CDR3 is TGCGCCAGCAGCCAAGAGGCGGGACTGGCTAAGTTCTTC. This translates into CASSQEAGLAKFF.

The chain joins TRBV15 to TRBJ2-7; no clear D gene. The CDR3 totals 11 residues. Per the germline V gene, CDR1 is LNHNV and CDR2 is YYDKDF (reference sequence). The V and J ends lost 1 base and 4 bases respectively, with 2 bases between them. DNA for the CDR3: TGTGCCACCAGCAGAGGTTACGAGCAGTACTTC. Protein sequence: CATSRGYEQYF.

V gene TRBV11-3 combines with J gene TRBJ2-7; D is unclear. The CDR3 runs to 16 residues. Germline values: CDR1 SGHNT, CDR2 YENEEA. The V end was cut by 3 bases, the J end by 3 bases, with 18 bases between. Here the CDR3 DNA reads TGTGCCAGCAGCTTTGTAGCTGGCTCACCCAACTACGAGCAGTACTTC. As protein: CASSFVAGSPNYEQYF. The full variable domain, with the rest looked up from reference TRBV11-3 and TRBJ2-7, is EAGVVQSPRYKIIEKKQPVAFWCNPISGHNTLYWYLQNLGQGPELLIRYENEEAVDDSQLPKDRFSAERLKGVDSTLKIQPAELGDSAVYLCASSFVAGSPNYEQYFGPGTRLTVT.

The J gene is TRBJ2-3, the V gene TRBV5-1, with TRBD2 identical over 8 bases. Germline V lookup: CDR1 SGHRS, CDR2 YFSETQ. This CDR3 spans 16 amino acids. V was pared by 0 bases and J by 2 bases, with 5 bases of the junction left unmatched. The CDR3 DNA reads as TGCGCCAGCAGCTTGGAAGGCGGGAGGAACACAGATACGCAGTATTTT. Encoded protein: CASSLEGGRNTDTQYF. The whole variable domain, filled in from reference TRBV5-1 and TRBJ2-3, reads KAGVTQTPRYLIKTRGQQVTLSCSPISGHRSVSWYQQTPGQGLQFLFEYFSETQRNKGNFPGRFSGRQFSNSRSEMNVSTLELGDSALYLCASSLEGGRNTDTQYFGPGTRLTVL.

There are a few counts of this clone. This rearrangement joins TRBV30 to TRBJ2-3; D might be TRBD2 (6 bases). The V end lost 5 bases, the J end lost 0 bases, and 18 bases lay between the germline ends. Germline CDR1 reads GTSNPN; CDR2 reads SVGIG (reference sequence). The CDR3 sequence is 16 residues long. CDR3 bases: TGTGCCTGGGCCTTGCGCTCTAGCGACAGCACAGATACGCAGTATTTT. Protein: CAWALRSSDSTDTQYF.

The table lists this clone with a count of one. V gene TRBV4-1 combines with J gene TRBJ1-3, with no clear D. Germline assignment: CDR1 MGHRA and CDR2 YSYEKL. This CDR3 has 15 amino acids. Trimming cost V 4 bases and J 1 base, with 11 bases left between them. CDR3 sequence: CASSPSLMSGNTIYF. The CDR3 DNA reads TGCGCCAGCAGCCCCAGTCTAATGTCTGGAAACACCATATATTTT.

This rearrangement joins TRBV30 to TRBJ1-6, with unresolved D. There are 15 residues in the CDR3. Trimming cost V 7 bases and J 2 bases, with 15 bases left between them. Germline CDR1 GTSNPN, CDR2 SVGIG (reference sequence). The CDR3 sequence: CASKLDSAYNSPLHF. The CDR3 nucleotides read TGTGCCTCCAAATTGGACTCAGCCTATAATTCACCCCTCCACTTT.

V usage is TRBV7-9 and J usage is TRBJ1-1, with D possibly TRBD1 on 6 matching bases. The CDR3 consists of 12 residues. V was trimmed by 1 base and J by 8 bases, leaving 8 bases between them. The germline V gene has CDR1 SEHNR and CDR2 FQNEAQ (reference sequence). CDR3 nucleotide sequence: TGTGCCAGCAGCTTAGGAGACAGGGAAGCTTTCTTT. Translated, it gives CASSLGDREAFF.

This chain uses TRBV4-1 with TRBJ1-6; a weak D match, TRBD1 (6 bases). Germline V gene lookup returns CDR1 MGHRA and CDR2 YSYEKL. The V gene lost 1 base and the J gene lost 7 bases, with 14 bases spanning the gap. The CDR3 extends over 16 amino acids. The CDR3 DNA sequence: TGCGCCAGCAGCCAAGGCCCCACAGGGAACAATTCACCCCTCCACTTT. Protein product: CASSQGPTGNNSPLHF.

The V gene is TRBV7-2, the J gene TRBJ1-4; D is perhaps TRBD1 (5 bases). In germline, CDR1 is SGHTA, CDR2 FQGNSA. This CDR3 region has 16 residues. Between the trimmed V and J ends, which lost 4 bases and 7 bases, there was a span of 19 bases. The CDR3 is CASSSPSGGWGEKLFF. The DNA of the CDR3 is TGTGCCAGCAGCTCACCCTCGGGGGGATGGGGTGAAAAACTGTTTTTT.

V and J are TRBV2 and TRBJ1-5; maybe TRBD1 (5 bases). Trimming left V 4 bases short and J 6 bases short, with 13 bases between. There are 14 residues in the CDR3. Germline CDR1 reads SNHLY; CDR2 reads FYNNEI. The CDR3 is CASSVSGEGQPQHF. The CDR3 region has the DNA TGTGCCAGCAGTGTATCGGGGGAAGGTCAGCCCCAGCATTTT.

This chain connects TRBV5-1 to TRBJ1-6; no reliable D call. Germline values: CDR1 SGHRS, CDR2 YFSETQ. The CDR3 consists of 15 residues. V was pared by 1 base and J by 7 bases, with 12 bases between. The CDR3 spells CASSLTVLLNSPLHF. CDR3 DNA sequence: TGCGCCAGCAGCTTGACCGTATTACTGAATTCACCCCTCCACTTT.

For the CDR3, the DNA is TGCGCCAGCAGCTCAGACAGGTTAGAAAAACTGTTTTTT. This gives the protein CASSSDRLEKLFF. The J gene is TRBJ1-4, the V gene TRBV5-1, with a weak D call TRBD1 (6 bases). Germline values: CDR1 SGHRS, CDR2 YFSETQ. The CDR3 spans 13 residues. Trimming removed 3 bases at V and 8 bases at J, with 11 bases between. Looking up the rest from reference TRBV5-1 and TRBJ1-4 gives the full variable domain: KAGVTQTPRYLIKTRGQQVTLSCSPISGHRSVSWYQQTPGQGLQFLFEYFSETQRNKGNFPGRFSGRQFSNSRSEMNVSTLELGDSALYLCASSSDRLEKLFFGSGTQLSVL.

This clone was detected only a few times. The chain is built from TRBV6-2 or TRBV6-3 and TRBJ2-3; 9 positions agree with TRBD2. Germline V CDR1 and CDR2: MNHEY, SVGEGT. J gave up 4 bases and V 2 bases, and 4 bases lay outside the gene matches. CDR3 size: 15 residues. The CDR3 nucleotides are TGTGCCAGCAGTTACGGCGGGGGGGAATCAGATACGCAGTATTTT. It translates to CASSYGGGESDTQYF.

The chain employs TRBV3-1 (or the pseudogene TRBV3-2) and TRBJ1-1; tentative D call: TRBD1 (5 bases). The CDR3 has 14 amino acids. V lost 4 bases to trimming and J lost 6 bases, with 15 bases between them. Germline V gives CDR1 LGHDT, CDR2 YNNKEL (reference sequence). The CDR3 here is CASSLRGAGAEAFF. CDR3 bases: TGTGCCAGCAGCCTTCGAGGGGCCGGGGCTGAAGCTTTCTTT.

This rearrangement joins TRBV7-8 to TRBJ1-5; 7 nucleotides align to TRBD1. Germline loops: CDR1 SGHVS, CDR2 FQNEAQ. V shed 4 bases and J 7 bases; nucleotides not matched to a gene: 4. The CDR3 is 13 amino acids. The CDR3 DNA is TGTGCCAGCAGCTCCCAGGGGGGCCAGCCCCAGCATTTT. This translates into CASSSQGGQPQHF.

This clone came up a few times. This chain joins TRBV30 and TRBJ2-2; D ambiguous. V lost 8 bases, J lost 0 bases, and 16 bases lay in between. Germline CDR1 is GTSNPN and CDR2 is SVGIG (reference sequence). This CDR3 has 15 residues. The DNA for the CDR3 is TGTGCCGGTCCGAGTACCGCAGCGAACACCGGGGAGCTGTTTTTT. As protein: CAGPSTAANTGELFF.

V gene TRBV5-1 combines with J gene TRBJ2-7, with D unresolved. Germline loops: CDR1 SGHRS, CDR2 YFSETQ. This CDR3 contains 13 residues. V was trimmed by 5 bases and J by 4 bases, leaving 13 bases between them. Here the CDR3 DNA reads TGCGCCAGCAGATTGTTGTCTGCATACGAGCAGTACTTC. Translation gives CASRLLSAYEQYF.

The chain joins TRBV7-8 to TRBJ1-5, with 8 bases matching TRBD1. The CDR3 consists of 17 residues. Germline V gene data show CDR1 as SGHVS and CDR2 as FQNEAQ. V dropped 5 bases and J dropped 5; count of bases not matched to a gene: 14. CDR3 amino acids: CASSAGTGGDLYQPQHF. In DNA, the CDR3 is TGTGCCAGCAGCGCGGGGACAGGAGGAGATTTGTATCAGCCCCAGCATTTT.